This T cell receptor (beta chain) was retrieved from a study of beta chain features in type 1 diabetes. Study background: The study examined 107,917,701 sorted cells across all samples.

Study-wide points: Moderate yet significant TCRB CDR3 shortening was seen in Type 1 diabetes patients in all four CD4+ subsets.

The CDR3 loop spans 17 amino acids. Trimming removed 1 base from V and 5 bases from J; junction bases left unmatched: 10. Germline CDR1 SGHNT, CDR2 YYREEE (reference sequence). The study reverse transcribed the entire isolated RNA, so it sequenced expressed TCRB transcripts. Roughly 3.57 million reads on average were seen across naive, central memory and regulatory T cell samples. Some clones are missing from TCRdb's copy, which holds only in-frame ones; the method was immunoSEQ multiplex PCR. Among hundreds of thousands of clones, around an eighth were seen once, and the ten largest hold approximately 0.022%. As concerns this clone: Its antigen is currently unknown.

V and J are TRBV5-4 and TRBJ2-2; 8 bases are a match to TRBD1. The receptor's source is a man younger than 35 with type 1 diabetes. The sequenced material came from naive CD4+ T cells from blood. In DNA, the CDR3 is TGTGCCAGCAGCTTGCGGGCTACCGGGACAGGAACCGGGGAGCTGTTTTTT. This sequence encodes CASSLRATGTGTGELFF.